The table lists the clone carrying this TCR beta chain with a few counts. What it binds is unknown. This entry is derived from a study of CD8 T cells in ankylosing spondylitis. Study-wide results and limits: Seemingly distinctive of ankylosing spondylitis blood was a TCR beta motif formed by eight highly homologous variants.

Each CDR3 protein gets one entry after TCRdb re-called the 5' RACE reads with MiXCR. The profile shows around 390,000 distinct CDR3 sequences, about a fifth of them singletons. CDR3 length: 15 residues. J gave up 9 bases and V 2 bases, and 7 bases lay outside the gene matches. The germline V gene has CDR1 SEHNR and CDR2 FQNEAQ (reference sequence). The chain recombines TRBV7-9 with TRBJ1-6, with 7 bases matching TRBD1. This receptor was identified in a male donor with ankylosing spondylitis. Source material: blood, either unsorted or a sorted T cell fraction (not recorded which). As DNA, the CDR3 is TGTGCCAGCAGCTTAAGGGGGGACAGCCTTTCACCCCTCCACTTT. Translated: CASSLRGDSLSPLHF. The full variable domain, its missing parts supplied by reference TRBV7-9 and TRBJ1-6, is DTGVSQNPRHKITKRGQNVTFRCDPISEHNRLYWYRQTLGQGPEFLTYFQNEAQLEKSRLLSDRFSAERPKGSFSTLEIQRTEQGDSAMYLCASSLRGDSLSPLHFGNGTRLTVT.